These T cell receptor beta chains were read from a single sample in a study of blood T cell repertoires in COVID-19. The method was immunoSEQ multiplex PCR; TCRdb's version includes in-frame clones alone and lacks a portion of them. The table lists about 170,000 clones, about 80% of them singletons. Sequenced sample: peripheral blood. Every receptor here comes from a man in his 70s with active or convalescent COVID-19. The CDR3 runs from the conserved cysteine through the conserved F or W. Each record gives: CDR3 length, J gene, clone size, V gene, D gene, CDR3 protein, CDR3 DNA. A D gene is named only where the DNA matches it firmly. The listing skips clone size in some rows; elsewhere it reads once, few, many or a size class.

len: 14
j_gene: TRBJ1-4
abundance: NA
v_gene: TRBV18
d_gene: NA
CDR3aa: CASSPSRGNEKLFF
CDR3nt: TGTGCCAGCTCACCATCTAGGGGCAATGAAAAACTGTTTTTT

len: 17
j_gene: TRBJ1-2
abundance: NA
v_gene: TRBV6-2/TRBV6-3
d_gene: TRBD1
CDR3aa: CASSYSIKGAADYGYTF
CDR3nt: TGTGCCAGCAGTTACTCGATTAAGGGGGCTGCTGACTATGGCTACACCTTC

len: 16
j_gene: TRBJ2-7
abundance: once
v_gene: TRBV7-9
d_gene: TRBD2
CDR3aa: CASSSPPGRLADEQYF
CDR3nt: TGTGCCAGCAGCTCTCCCCCCGGGAGGCTAGCCGACGAGCAGTACTTC

len: 15
j_gene: TRBJ2-1
abundance: NA
v_gene: TRBV9
d_gene: NA
CDR3aa: CASSIGGTPYNEQFF
CDR3nt: TGTGCCAGCAGCATCGGGGGGACACCCTACAATGAGCAGTTCTTC

len: 16
j_gene: TRBJ2-1
abundance: NA
v_gene: TRBV19
d_gene: TRBD1
CDR3aa: CASSTSRDRVSGEQFF
CDR3nt: TGTGCCAGTAGTACCTCGCGGGACAGGGTATCGGGTGAGCAGTTCTTC

len: 13
j_gene: TRBJ2-5
abundance: NA
v_gene: TRBV7-9
d_gene: NA
CDR3aa: CASSPDPGRTQYF
CDR3nt: TGTGCCAGCAGCCCCGACCCCGGGAGGACCCAGTACTTC

len: 16
j_gene: TRBJ1-5
abundance: NA
v_gene: TRBV28
d_gene: TRBD1
CDR3aa: CASSPRTGPSNQPQHF
CDR3nt: TGTGCCAGCAGTCCTCGGACAGGGCCAAGCAATCAGCCCCAGCATTTT

len: 14
j_gene: TRBJ1-4
abundance: NA
v_gene: TRBV7-9
d_gene: NA
CDR3aa: CASSPRQAGEKLFF
CDR3nt: TGTGCCAGCAGCCCCCGACAGGCGGGCGAAAAACTGTTTTTT

len: 16
j_gene: TRBJ1-1
abundance: NA
v_gene: TRBV7-2
d_gene: NA
CDR3aa: CASRRPTAQSHTEAFF
CDR3nt: TGTGCCAGTAGGCGGCCCACCGCCCAGTCTCACACTGAAGCTTTCTTT

len: 15
j_gene: TRBJ1-2
abundance: NA
v_gene: TRBV6-1
d_gene: NA
CDR3aa: CASSEARGSDYGYTF
CDR3nt: TGTGCCAGCAGTGAAGCACGGGGGAGCGACTATGGCTACACCTTC

len: 16
j_gene: TRBJ2-3
abundance: NA
v_gene: TRBV9
d_gene: TRBD2
CDR3aa: CASSVGTSPSTDTQYF
CDR3nt: TGTGCCAGCAGCGTTGGGACTAGCCCCAGCACAGATACGCAGTATTTT

len: 12
j_gene: TRBJ1-6
abundance: NA
v_gene: TRBV12-5
d_gene: NA
CDR3aa: CASAIDNSPLHF
CDR3nt: TGTGCTAGTGCCATAGATAATTCACCCCTCCACTTT

len: 12
j_gene: TRBJ2-7
abundance: NA
v_gene: TRBV7-9
d_gene: NA
CDR3aa: CASSLVRYEQYF
CDR3nt: TGTGCCAGCAGCTTAGTCCGGTACGAGCAGTACTTC

len: 14
j_gene: TRBJ1-4
abundance: NA
v_gene: TRBV5-5
d_gene: NA
CDR3aa: CASSRGATNEKLFF
CDR3nt: TGTGCCAGCAGCCGGGGGGCAACTAATGAAAAACTGTTTTTT

len: 14
j_gene: TRBJ2-1
abundance: NA
v_gene: TRBV7-9
d_gene: TRBD1
CDR3aa: CASSLRGLDPEQFF
CDR3nt: TGTGCCAGCAGCTTGAGGGGGCTCGACCCTGAGCAGTTCTTC

len: 17
j_gene: TRBJ2-1
abundance: NA
v_gene: TRBV12-5
d_gene: TRBD1
CDR3aa: CASGLVWWTGVYNEQFF
CDR3nt: TGTGCTAGTGGTTTGGTCTGGTGGACAGGGGTCTACAATGAGCAGTTCTTC

len: 14
j_gene: TRBJ1-2
abundance: NA
v_gene: TRBV24-1
d_gene: NA
CDR3aa: CATSDPRVNYGYTF
CDR3nt: TGTGCCACCAGTGACCCCCGAGTTAACTATGGCTACACCTTC

len: 15
j_gene: TRBJ2-7
abundance: NA
v_gene: TRBV3-1/TRBV3-2
d_gene: TRBD2
CDR3aa: CASSPLAGLSYEQYF
CDR3nt: TGTGCCAGCAGCCCTCTAGCGGGCCTCTCCTACGAGCAGTACTTC

len: 18
j_gene: TRBJ1-2
abundance: NA
v_gene: TRBV19
d_gene: NA
CDR3aa: CASTPHRGGALSNYGYTF
CDR3nt: TGTGCCAGTACTCCTCATCGGGGGGGAGCACTTTCTAACTATGGCTACACCTTC

len: 13
j_gene: TRBJ1-6
abundance: few
v_gene: TRBV3-1/TRBV3-2
d_gene: TRBD1
CDR3aa: CASSPDRASPLHF
CDR3nt: TGTGCCAGCAGCCCGGACAGGGCTTCACCCCTCCACTTT

len: 13
j_gene: TRBJ1-2
abundance: NA
v_gene: TRBV27
d_gene: NA
CDR3aa: CASSLRENYGYTF
CDR3nt: TGTGCCAGCTCCCTTAGAGAGAACTATGGCTACACCTTC

len: 10
j_gene: TRBJ2-1
abundance: NA
v_gene: TRBV29-1
d_gene: TRBD1
CDR3aa: CSVGQAEQFF
CDR3nt: TGCAGCGTGGGACAGGCTGAGCAGTTCTTC

len: 16
j_gene: TRBJ1-1
abundance: NA
v_gene: TRBV7-3
d_gene: TRBD1
CDR3aa: CASSSLPGTGNTEAFF
CDR3nt: TGTGCCAGCAGCTCTCTACCCGGGACAGGGAACACTGAAGCTTTCTTT

len: 15
j_gene: TRBJ2-5
abundance: NA
v_gene: TRBV6-5
d_gene: TRBD1
CDR3aa: CASRMRDRGVETQYF
CDR3nt: TGTGCCTCCAGGATGAGAGACAGGGGAGTGGAGACCCAGTACTTC

len: 15
j_gene: TRBJ1-5
abundance: NA
v_gene: TRBV24-1
d_gene: TRBD1
CDR3aa: CATSDSGQGMQPQHF
CDR3nt: TGTGCCACCAGTGATTCGGGACAGGGGATGCAGCCCCAGCATTTT

len: 13
j_gene: TRBJ1-2
abundance: once
v_gene: TRBV19
d_gene: NA
CDR3aa: CASRDHRGYGYTF
CDR3nt: TGTGCCAGTAGGGACCACCGGGGGTATGGCTACACCTTC

len: 14
j_gene: TRBJ2-7
abundance: NA
v_gene: TRBV28
d_gene: TRBD1
CDR3aa: CASSTGGPTYEQYF
CDR3nt: TGTGCCAGCAGTACAGGGGGGCCAACCTACGAGCAGTACTTC

len: 15
j_gene: TRBJ1-2
abundance: NA
v_gene: TRBV6-2/TRBV6-3
d_gene: NA
CDR3aa: CASSNGGFSDYGYTF
CDR3nt: TGTGCCAGCAGTAACGGCGGGTTCTCCGACTATGGCTACACCTTC

len: 15
j_gene: TRBJ2-5
abundance: NA
v_gene: TRBV10-3
d_gene: TRBD1
CDR3aa: CAISRQGSQGETQYF
CDR3nt: TGTGCCATCAGCAGACAGGGTTCGCAAGGAGAGACCCAGTACTTC

len: 12
j_gene: TRBJ1-2
abundance: NA
v_gene: TRBV19
d_gene: TRBD1
CDR3aa: CASTGQAYGYTF
CDR3nt: TGTGCCAGTACCGGACAGGCCTATGGCTACACCTTC

len: 17
j_gene: TRBJ2-1
abundance: NA
v_gene: TRBV28
d_gene: NA
CDR3aa: CASSPGGPSEPPNEQFF
CDR3nt: TGTGCCAGCAGCCCCGGTGGACCTAGCGAGCCCCCCAATGAGCAGTTCTTC

len: 16
j_gene: TRBJ1-1
abundance: NA
v_gene: TRBV4-1
d_gene: TRBD1
CDR3aa: CASSQDGGQGGTEAFF
CDR3nt: TGCGCCAGCAGCCAAGATGGGGGACAGGGAGGTACTGAAGCTTTCTTT

len: 14
j_gene: TRBJ1-2
abundance: NA
v_gene: TRBV19
d_gene: NA
CDR3aa: CASSPWTEVNGYTF
CDR3nt: TGTGCCAGTAGCCCGTGGACGGAGGTCAATGGCTACACCTTC

len: 13
j_gene: TRBJ2-7
abundance: few
v_gene: TRBV18
d_gene: TRBD1
CDR3aa: CASSPDRAYEQYF
CDR3nt: TGTGCCAGCTCACCCGACAGGGCGTACGAGCAGTACTTC

len: 15
j_gene: TRBJ2-7
abundance: few
v_gene: TRBV19
d_gene: NA
CDR3aa: CASSLQALRVDEQYF
CDR3nt: TGTGCCAGTAGTCTCCAAGCCCTCCGGGTTGACGAGCAGTACTTC

len: 15
j_gene: TRBJ2-5
abundance: NA
v_gene: TRBV18
d_gene: NA
CDR3aa: CASSPMAGVGETQYF
CDR3nt: TGTGCCAGCTCACCAATGGCAGGGGTTGGGGAGACCCAGTACTTC

len: 13
j_gene: TRBJ1-2
abundance: many
v_gene: TRBV11-2
d_gene: NA
CDR3aa: CASSFQGAGGYTF
CDR3nt: TGTGCCAGCAGCTTTCAGGGAGCGGGTGGCTACACCTTC

len: 14
j_gene: TRBJ2-1
abundance: NA
v_gene: TRBV11-2
d_gene: TRBD1
CDR3aa: CASSSTQGWHEQFF
CDR3nt: TGTGCCAGCAGCTCAACACAGGGGTGGCATGAGCAGTTCTTC

len: 15
j_gene: TRBJ2-7
abundance: few
v_gene: TRBV5-6
d_gene: TRBD1
CDR3aa: CASRLRDRASYEQYF
CDR3nt: TGTGCCAGCAGACTCCGGGACAGGGCGTCCTACGAGCAGTACTTC

len: 15
j_gene: TRBJ1-2
abundance: NA
v_gene: TRBV3-1/TRBV3-2
d_gene: TRBD1
CDR3aa: CASSHITGVPYGYTF
CDR3nt: TGTGCCAGCAGCCATATTACAGGGGTGCCCTATGGCTACACCTTC

len: 15
j_gene: TRBJ1-2
abundance: NA
v_gene: TRBV6-5
d_gene: NA
CDR3aa: CASSYSRGVNYGYTF
CDR3nt: TGTGCCAGCAGTTACTCGCGGGGCGTTAACTATGGCTACACCTTC

len: 12
j_gene: TRBJ1-1
abundance: NA
v_gene: TRBV3-1/TRBV3-2
d_gene: NA
CDR3aa: CASSQPYTEAFF
CDR3nt: TGTGCCAGCAGCCAACCTTACACTGAAGCTTTCTTT

len: 17
j_gene: TRBJ2-4
abundance: NA
v_gene: TRBV28
d_gene: TRBD2
CDR3aa: CASSLGWPGGPKNIQYF
CDR3nt: TGTGCCAGCAGTTTGGGGTGGCCGGGAGGGCCTAAAAACATTCAGTACTTC

len: 12
j_gene: TRBJ2-5
abundance: NA
v_gene: TRBV12-3/TRBV12-4
d_gene: NA
CDR3aa: CASRDTTKTQYF
CDR3nt: TGTGCCAGCAGGGACACTACGAAGACCCAGTACTTC

len: 18
j_gene: TRBJ1-1
abundance: NA
v_gene: TRBV19
d_gene: TRBD1
CDR3aa: CASSIDPFRGRSITEAFF
CDR3nt: TGTGCCAGTAGTATAGATCCGTTCAGGGGGCGAAGTATTACTGAAGCTTTCTTT

len: 16
j_gene: TRBJ1-1
abundance: NA
v_gene: TRBV4-3
d_gene: TRBD1
CDR3aa: CASSPGSRQGRTEAFF
CDR3nt: TGCGCCAGCAGCCCGGGGTCAAGACAGGGGAGGACTGAAGCTTTCTTT

len: 15
j_gene: TRBJ2-3
abundance: NA
v_gene: TRBV9
d_gene: TRBD1
CDR3aa: CASSVETGVVDTQYF
CDR3nt: TGTGCCAGCAGCGTAGAGACAGGGGTCGTAGATACGCAGTATTTT

len: 17
j_gene: TRBJ2-4
abundance: NA
v_gene: TRBV15
d_gene: TRBD1
CDR3aa: CATSRDRATGGRNIQYF
CDR3nt: TGTGCCACCAGCAGAGATAGAGCGACAGGGGGCAGAAACATTCAGTACTTC

len: 16
j_gene: TRBJ1-5
abundance: NA
v_gene: TRBV28
d_gene: NA
CDR3aa: CASSATSTRPNQPQHF
CDR3nt: TGTGCCAGCAGTGCAACCTCGACAAGACCAAATCAGCCCCAGCATTTT

len: 15
j_gene: TRBJ2-5
abundance: NA
v_gene: TRBV7-9
d_gene: NA
CDR3aa: CASSWGRGRDETQYF
CDR3nt: TGTGCCAGCAGCTGGGGAAGGGGGCGGGATGAGACCCAGTACTTC

len: 20
j_gene: TRBJ2-6
abundance: NA
v_gene: TRBV4-3
d_gene: TRBD1
CDR3aa: CASSQIRLGTGISGANVLTF
CDR3nt: TGCGCCAGCAGCCAAATTAGGCTCGGGACAGGGATCTCTGGGGCCAACGTCCTGACTTTC

len: 16
j_gene: TRBJ2-7
abundance: NA
v_gene: TRBV27
d_gene: TRBD2
CDR3aa: CASSLSGTSRPYEQYF
CDR3nt: TGTGCCAGCAGTTTATCTGGGACTAGTCGCCCCTACGAGCAGTACTTC

len: 15
j_gene: TRBJ1-5
abundance: NA
v_gene: TRBV19
d_gene: NA
CDR3aa: CASSIQGGRNQPQHF
CDR3nt: TGTGCCAGTAGTATACAGGGAGGGCGCAATCAGCCCCAGCATTTT

len: 19
j_gene: TRBJ2-2
abundance: NA
v_gene: TRBV2
d_gene: TRBD1
CDR3aa: CASCCEPVQGARNTGELFF
CDR3nt: TGTGCCAGCTGCTGCGAACCCGTACAGGGGGCGCGTAACACCGGGGAGCTGTTTTTT

len: 13
j_gene: TRBJ1-4
abundance: NA
v_gene: TRBV5-4
d_gene: NA
CDR3aa: CASSLDNLEKLFF
CDR3nt: TGTGCCAGCAGCTTGGACAATCTTGAAAAACTGTTTTTT

len: 14
j_gene: TRBJ1-1
abundance: NA
v_gene: TRBV5-1
d_gene: TRBD1
CDR3aa: CASSTTGFNTEAFF
CDR3nt: TGCGCCAGCAGCACGACAGGGTTCAACACTGAAGCTTTCTTT

len: 15
j_gene: TRBJ1-1
abundance: NA
v_gene: TRBV7-2
d_gene: TRBD1
CDR3aa: CASSTRTGLNTEAFF
CDR3nt: TGTGCCAGCAGCACTAGGACAGGGCTGAACACTGAAGCTTTCTTT

len: 17
j_gene: TRBJ1-4
abundance: NA
v_gene: TRBV2
d_gene: NA
CDR3aa: CASSRWKEIATNEKLFF
CDR3nt: TGTGCCAGCAGCCGATGGAAGGAGATCGCAACTAATGAAAAACTGTTTTTT

len: 13
j_gene: TRBJ1-1
abundance: NA
v_gene: TRBV9
d_gene: NA
CDR3aa: CASSATTYTEAFF
CDR3nt: TGTGCCAGCAGCGCCACGACATACACTGAAGCTTTCTTT

len: 14
j_gene: TRBJ2-1
abundance: few
v_gene: TRBV7-2
d_gene: NA
CDR3aa: CASSRARVPNEQFF
CDR3nt: TGTGCCAGCAGCCGCGCCAGGGTGCCCAATGAGCAGTTCTTC